The present T cell receptor (beta chain) was sequenced within a study of PD-1 blockade in classical Hodgkin lymphoma. TCRdb's copy holds only in-frame clones and misses some; the assay was immunoSEQ multiplex PCR. Here the sample spans 95,000 or so clones, roughly 88% being singletons. The CDR3 has 14 residues. The V gene's germline CDR1 is ENHRY and CDR2 SYGVKD. The V gene lost 3 bases and the J gene lost 4 bases, with 9 bases spanning the gap. Every single patient, without exception, relapsed after autologous stem cell transplantation, and brentuximab vedotin exposure varied. The clonotype comes from a human donor with classical Hodgkin lymphoma. This chain connects TRBV10-3 to TRBJ2-2; weak D call: TRBD1 (5 bases). This material consisted of peripheral blood mononuclear cells (PBMCs), taken at baseline. CDR3 bases: TGTGCCATCAGTGACGACAGTCTCACCGGGGAGCTGTTTTTT. Protein sequence: CAISDDSLTGELFF.